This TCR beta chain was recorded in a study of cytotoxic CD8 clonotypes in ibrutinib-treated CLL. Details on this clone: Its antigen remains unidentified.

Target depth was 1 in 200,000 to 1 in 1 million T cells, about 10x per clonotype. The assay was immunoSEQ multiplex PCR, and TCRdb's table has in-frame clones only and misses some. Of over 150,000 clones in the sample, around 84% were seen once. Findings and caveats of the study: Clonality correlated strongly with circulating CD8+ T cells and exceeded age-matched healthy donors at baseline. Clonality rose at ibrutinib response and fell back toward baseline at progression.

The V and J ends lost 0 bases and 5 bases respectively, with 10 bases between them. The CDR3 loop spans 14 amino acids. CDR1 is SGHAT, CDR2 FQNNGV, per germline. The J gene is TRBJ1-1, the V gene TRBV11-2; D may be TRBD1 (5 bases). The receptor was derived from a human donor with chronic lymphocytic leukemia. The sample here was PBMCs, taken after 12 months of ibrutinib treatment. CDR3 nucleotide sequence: TGTGCCAGCAGCTTAGACAGGGAGAGAACTGAAGCTTTCTTT. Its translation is CASSLDRERTEAFF.